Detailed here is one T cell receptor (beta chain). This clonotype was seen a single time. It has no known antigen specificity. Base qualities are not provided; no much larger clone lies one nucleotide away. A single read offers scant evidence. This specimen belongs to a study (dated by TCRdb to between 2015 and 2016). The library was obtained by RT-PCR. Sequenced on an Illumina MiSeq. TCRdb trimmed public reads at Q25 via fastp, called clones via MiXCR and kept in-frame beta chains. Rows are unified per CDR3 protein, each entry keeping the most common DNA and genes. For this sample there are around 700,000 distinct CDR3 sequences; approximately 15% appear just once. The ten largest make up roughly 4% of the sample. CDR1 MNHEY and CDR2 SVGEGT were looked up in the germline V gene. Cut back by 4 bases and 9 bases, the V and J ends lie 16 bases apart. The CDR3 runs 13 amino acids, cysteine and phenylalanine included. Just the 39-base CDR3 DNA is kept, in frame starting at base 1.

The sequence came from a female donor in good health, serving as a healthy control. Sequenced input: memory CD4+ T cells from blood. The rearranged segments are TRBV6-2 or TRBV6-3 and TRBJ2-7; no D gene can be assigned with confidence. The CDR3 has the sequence CASSSEYMDRQYF. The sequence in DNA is TGTGCCAGCAGTTCCGAGTATATGGACCGGCAGTACTTC.